One and the same sample provided the 26 T cell receptor beta chains below, sequenced in a study of cytomegalovirus exposure and HLA in healthy donors. Researchers ran the PCR with 60 Vbeta and 13 Jbeta primers. Clones were sequenced by immunoSEQ multiplex PCR, and TCRdb holds only the in-frame ones, with some missing. The top ten hold 1% of the sample, which has approximately 240,000 clones, 85% to 90% seen once. Sequencing used PBMCs. The receptors stem from a woman aged 18-29 years in good health and CMV-seronegative.

J is TRBJ2-3 and V is TRBV19, with a tentative D call TRBD1 (6 bases). V lost 8 bases and J lost 7, with 10 bases in between. CDR1 LNHDA and CDR2 SQIVND come from the germline V gene (reference sequence). The CDR3 sequence is 11 residues long. The CDR3 bases are TGTGCCAGTGGCCAGGGGTATACGCAGTATTTT. Translated, it gives CASGQGYTQYF.

Note on this clone: Sequence at one end of the junction differs from germline and may be a read error. The chain combines TRBV5-6 with TRBJ2-7, with 7 bases matching TRBD1. Germline V lookup: CDR1 SGHDT, CDR2 YYEEEE. This CDR3 is 14 amino acids long. This CDR3 is CASTLGDSPYEQYF. The CDR3 coding sequence is TGTGCCAGCACCTTGGGGGACAGTCCCTACGAGCAGTACTTC.

The rearrangement uses TRBV4-1 and TRBJ2-7; 11 bases are a match to TRBD2. V lost 6 bases, J lost 6 bases, and 7 bases stayed unmatched. The CDR3 is made up of 14 amino acids. The germline V gene encodes CDR1 MGHRA and CDR2 YSYEKL. The CDR3: CASSPTGTSGEQYF. The CDR3 DNA is TGCGCCAGCAGTCCGACCGGGACTAGCGGCGAGCAGTACTTC.

V usage is TRBV6-4 and J usage is TRBJ2-5; 7 bases align to TRBD2. The CDR3 length is 13 residues. Germline V CDR1 and CDR2: MRHNA, SNTAGT. V lost 4 bases, J lost 5 bases, and 4 bases stayed unmatched. CDR3 nucleotides: TGTGCCAGCAGTGCGGACGGGGGGGAGACCCAGTACTTC. Protein: CASSADGGETQYF.

This clone was detected only a few times. The chain has TRBV6-5 and TRBJ1-2, with 9 bases fitting TRBD1. The junction had 7 bases not matched to a gene; V was cut back by 5 bases and J by 3 bases. There are 15 residues in the CDR3. In germline, CDR1 is MNHEY, CDR2 SVGAGI. The CDR3: CASSKGGQGYYGYTF. The CDR3 DNA reads TGTGCCAGCAGTAAAGGGGGACAGGGCTACTATGGCTACACCTTC.

The V gene is TRBV6-5, the J gene TRBJ1-2, with unresolved D. Germline CDR1 and CDR2: MNHEY and SVGAGI. Trimming took off 6 bases at V and 7 bases at J, with 15 bases between the two ends. This CDR3 region has 13 residues. This CDR3 is CASRPRTIGGYTF. The DNA for the CDR3 is TGTGCCAGCAGACCACGGACTATAGGTGGCTACACCTTC.

The chain has TRBV2 and TRBJ2-7, with D possibly TRBD2 on 6 matching bases. The germline gives CDR1 SNHLY, CDR2 FYNNEI. V was pared by 6 bases and J by 6 bases, with 24 bases between. CDR3 size: 16 residues. CDR3 amino acids: CASSTHRDFGKVEQYF. The DNA of the CDR3 is TGTGCCAGCAGCACCCACCGGGACTTTGGAAAGGTCGAGCAGTACTTC.

This clone showed up just once. The rearrangement joins TRBV5-4 to TRBJ2-3, with a possible D match to TRBD2 (6 bases). V lost 4 bases and J 4 bases, leaving 16 bases between the germline ends. This CDR3 is built from 15 residues. CDR1 and CDR2 from the germline V gene are SGHNT and YYREEE (reference sequence). CDR3 nucleotides: TGTGCCAGCAGCGCTCCGGGACTTTTTCCAGATACGCAGTATTTT. This encodes CASSAPGLFPDTQYF.

The chain has TRBV2 and TRBJ2-2, with 7 nucleotides matching TRBD1. Germline V gives CDR1 SNHLY, CDR2 FYNNEI. The V gene end was trimmed by 7 bases and the J gene end by 1 base; junction bases not matched to a gene: 6. This CDR3 region has 15 residues. CDR3 in amino acids: CASNLRQGNTGELFF. DNA for the CDR3: TGTGCCAGCAACCTTCGACAGGGGAACACCGGGGAGCTGTTTTTT.

The V and J genes are TRBV11-3 and TRBJ2-1, with D possibly TRBD1 on 6 matching bases. The V and J ends lost 0 bases and 4 bases respectively, with 10 bases between them. CDR1 SGHNT and CDR2 YENEEA come from the germline V gene. The CDR3 length is 15 residues. CDR3 protein: CASSLEGQAYNEQFF. The CDR3 nucleotides read TGTGCCAGCAGCTTAGAGGGACAAGCGTACAATGAGCAGTTCTTC. Variable domain in full (rest from reference TRBV11-3 and TRBJ2-1): EAGVVQSPRYKIIEKKQPVAFWCNPISGHNTLYWYLQNLGQGPELLIRYENEEAVDDSQLPKDRFSAERLKGVDSTLKIQPAELGDSAVYLCASSLEGQAYNEQFFGPGTRLTVL.

The sample holds a few counts of this clone. The chain links TRBV7-9 to TRBJ2-1; D uncertain. From germline, CDR1 is SEHNR and CDR2 FQNEAQ (reference sequence). V lost 6 bases to trimming and J lost 15 bases, with 6 bases between them. The length of the CDR3 is 8 residues. The CDR3 DNA follows: TGTGCCAGCAGTTCAGGGTTCTTC. This encodes CASSSGFF. The full variable domain, with the rest looked up from reference TRBV7-9 and TRBJ2-1, is DTGVSQNPRHKITKRGQNVTFRCDPISEHNRLYWYRQTLGQGPEFLTYFQNEAQLEKSRLLSDRFSAERPKGSFSTLEIQRTEQGDSAMYLCASSSGFFGPGTRLTVL.

The chain combines TRBV6-5 with TRBJ1-1, with D perhaps matching TRBD1 (6 bases). V dropped 0 bases and J dropped 5 bases, with 7 bases sitting between them. CDR3 length: 13 residues. Germline V gene data show CDR1 as MNHEY and CDR2 as SVGAGI. The chain's CDR3 is CASSYSGGTEAFF. The CDR3 region has the DNA TGTGCCAGCAGTTACTCAGGGGGAACTGAAGCTTTCTTT.

This clone was counted once. This rearrangement joins TRBV5-1 to TRBJ2-5; TRBD2 is a possible D gene (6 bases). CDR1 is SGHRS, CDR2 YFSETQ, per germline. Trimming stripped 0 bases from V and 5 bases from J, with 14 bases between. This CDR3 contains 15 residues. In DNA form, the CDR3 reads TGCGCCAGCAGCTTGGACGGGAGTGCTAGGGAGACCCAGTACTTC. As protein: CASSLDGSARETQYF.

This sequence joins TRBV19 and TRBJ1-1; a weak D match, TRBD1 (6 bases). CDR3 size: 16 residues. V lost 1 base to trimming and J lost 0 bases, with 12 bases between them. Germline V gene lookup returns CDR1 LNHDA and CDR2 SQIVND (reference sequence). The CDR3 protein is CASSIAGTRLNTEAFF. The CDR3 DNA reads as TGTGCCAGTAGTATAGCTGGGACACGATTGAACACTGAAGCTTTCTTT.

The chain recombines TRBV30 with TRBJ2-1; D ambiguous. CDR1 and CDR2 from the germline V gene are GTSNPN and SVGIG (reference sequence). Trimming took off 5 bases at V and 1 base at J, with 12 bases between the two ends. The CDR3 loop spans 14 amino acids. The CDR3 region has the DNA TGTGCCTGGGCGAATCGAGGATCCTACAATGAGCAGTTCTTC. It encodes CAWANRGSYNEQFF.

The rearrangement uses TRBV7-9 and TRBJ1-2, with D possibly TRBD1 on 5 matching bases. This CDR3 has 14 residues. V lost 5 bases and J lost 4, with 14 bases in between. Germline CDR1 and CDR2: SEHNR and FQNEAQ (reference sequence). CDR3 bases: TGTGCCAGCAGCCCCGGGACCGGGGGCTATGGCTACACCTTC. Translating it yields CASSPGTGGYGYTF. The entire variable domain, with the rest obtained from reference TRBV7-9 and TRBJ1-2, is as follows: DTGVSQNPRHKITKRGQNVTFRCDPISEHNRLYWYRQTLGQGPEFLTYFQNEAQLEKSRLLSDRFSAERPKGSFSTLEIQRTEQGDSAMYLCASSPGTGGYGYTFGSGTRLTVV.

The rearrangement uses TRBV6-5 and TRBJ1-4; unclear D gene. The V end lost 0 bases, the J end lost 7 bases, and 12 bases lay between the germline ends. CDR1 and CDR2 (germline): MNHEY, SVGAGI. The CDR3 loop spans 15 amino acids. CDR3 protein: CASSYSAGKGEKLFF. The DNA for the CDR3 is TGTGCCAGCAGTTACTCAGCGGGGAAAGGTGAAAAACTGTTTTTT.

The J gene is TRBJ2-2, the V gene TRBV7-7, with TRBD2 as a possible D gene (5 bases). Trimming shortened V by 1 base and J by 6 bases, and 15 bases separated the two germline ends. There are 16 residues in the CDR3. Germline V gene lookup returns CDR1 SSHAT and CDR2 FNYEAQ (reference sequence). CDR3 in amino acids: CASSLVFLAWAGELFF. The CDR3 DNA is TGTGCCAGCAGCTTAGTCTTTTTAGCGTGGGCCGGGGAGCTGTTTTTT.

V is TRBV6-5 and J is TRBJ2-5, with D maybe TRBD2 (7 bases). Trimming shortened V by 1 base and J by 2 bases, and 11 bases separated the two germline ends. Germline V lookup: CDR1 MNHEY, CDR2 SVGAGI. The CDR3 length is 15 residues. CDR3 sequence: CASSYWGGGQETQYF. In DNA, the CDR3 is TGTGCCAGCAGTTACTGGGGAGGGGGGCAAGAGACCCAGTACTTC.

Remarks on this clone: The same CDR3 also results from other DNA sequences found in this sample. The rearrangement joins TRBV5-1 to TRBJ2-3; tentative D call: TRBD1 (6 bases). The V gene's germline CDR1 is SGHRS and CDR2 YFSETQ. The ends were cut back, 4 bases at V and 2 bases at J, with 11 bases in the middle. The CDR3 is 14 residues long. The DNA for the CDR3 is TGCGCCAGCAGCCCCGGACAGAACACAGATACGCAGTATTTT. Translated: CASSPGQNTDTQYF. Together with reference TRBV5-1 and TRBJ2-3, the CDR3 gives the full variable domain: KAGVTQTPRYLIKTRGQQVTLSCSPISGHRSVSWYQQTPGQGLQFLFEYFSETQRNKGNFPGRFSGRQFSNSRSEMNVSTLELGDSALYLCASSPGQNTDTQYFGPGTRLTVL.

The V and J genes are TRBV18 and TRBJ1-2, with TRBD1 matching 8 bases. V shed 2 bases, J shed 8 bases, and the junction held 22 bases outside the gene matches. From germline, CDR1 is KGHSH and CDR2 LQKENI. The CDR3 contains 19 residues. CDR3 in amino acids: CASSPWARGLFGVLGGYTF. In nucleotides, the CDR3 is TGTGCCAGCTCACCATGGGCCAGGGGGCTCTTCGGTGTGTTGGGGGGCTACACCTTC. The whole variable domain, filled in from reference TRBV18 and TRBJ1-2, reads NAGVMQNPRHLVRRRGQEARLRCSPMKGHSHVYWYRQLPEEGLKFMVYLQKENIIDESGMPKERFSAEFPKEGPSILRIQQVVRGDSAAYFCASSPWARGLFGVLGGYTFGSGTRLTVV.

The chain is built from TRBV11-2 and TRBJ1-3; D may be TRBD1 (6 bases). Trimming took off 7 bases at V and 6 bases at J, with 13 bases between the two ends. CDR1 and CDR2 from the germline V gene are SGHAT and FQNNGV. The CDR3 covers 13 residues. The CDR3 is CASTPGAENTIYF. The CDR3 nucleotides are TGTGCCAGCACCCCAGGGGCAGAAAACACCATATATTTT.

The CDR3, as DNA: TGTGCCAGCAGCTTAGCCCCTATTACGGGAAGGTGGGCTTTCTTT. Amino acids: CASSLAPITGRWAFF. The genes are TRBV7-2 and TRBJ1-1, with no clear D. The V end lost 0 bases, the J end lost 11 bases, and 19 bases lay between the germline ends. This CDR3 has 15 amino acids. Germline V CDR1 and CDR2: SGHTA, FQGNSA. Based on the CDR3 plus reference TRBV7-2 and TRBJ1-1, the full variable domain is GAGVSQSPSNKVTEKGKDVELRCDPISGHTALYWYRQSLGQGLEFLIYFQGNSAPDKSGLPSDRFSAERTGGSVSTLTIQRTQQEDSAVYLCASSLAPITGRWAFFGQGTRLTVV.

DNA for the CDR3: TGTGCCAGCAGTTACTCAGCAGGGCCTTATGGCTACACCTTC. This gives the protein CASSYSAGPYGYTF. The V gene is TRBV6-6, the J gene TRBJ1-2; TRBD1 might be the D (5 bases). Germline V gives CDR1 MNHNY, CDR2 SVGAGI (reference sequence). The ends were cut back, 0 bases at V and 5 bases at J, with 10 bases in the middle. The CDR3 runs to 14 residues.

The chain couples TRBV6-5 to TRBJ2-5, with 7 bases identical to TRBD1. With 3 bases clipped from V and 2 bases from J, the junction kept 3 bases outside the gene matches. Germline lookup yields CDR1 MNHEY and CDR2 SVGAGI. The CDR3 spans 14 residues. CDR3 sequence: CASSYSGQQETQYF. CDR3 in DNA: TGTGCCAGCAGTTATTCGGGACAGCAAGAGACCCAGTACTTC.

The chain links TRBV10-1 to TRBJ2-7; tentative D call: TRBD2 (6 bases). Trimming took 0 bases from V and 5 from J, leaving 11 bases between them. This CDR3 has 14 residues. Germline V CDR1 and CDR2: WNHNN, SYGVQD (reference sequence). CDR3 sequence reads: CASSESTGAHEQYF. CDR3 coding DNA: TGCGCCAGCAGTGAGTCGACGGGAGCGCACGAGCAGTACTTC.